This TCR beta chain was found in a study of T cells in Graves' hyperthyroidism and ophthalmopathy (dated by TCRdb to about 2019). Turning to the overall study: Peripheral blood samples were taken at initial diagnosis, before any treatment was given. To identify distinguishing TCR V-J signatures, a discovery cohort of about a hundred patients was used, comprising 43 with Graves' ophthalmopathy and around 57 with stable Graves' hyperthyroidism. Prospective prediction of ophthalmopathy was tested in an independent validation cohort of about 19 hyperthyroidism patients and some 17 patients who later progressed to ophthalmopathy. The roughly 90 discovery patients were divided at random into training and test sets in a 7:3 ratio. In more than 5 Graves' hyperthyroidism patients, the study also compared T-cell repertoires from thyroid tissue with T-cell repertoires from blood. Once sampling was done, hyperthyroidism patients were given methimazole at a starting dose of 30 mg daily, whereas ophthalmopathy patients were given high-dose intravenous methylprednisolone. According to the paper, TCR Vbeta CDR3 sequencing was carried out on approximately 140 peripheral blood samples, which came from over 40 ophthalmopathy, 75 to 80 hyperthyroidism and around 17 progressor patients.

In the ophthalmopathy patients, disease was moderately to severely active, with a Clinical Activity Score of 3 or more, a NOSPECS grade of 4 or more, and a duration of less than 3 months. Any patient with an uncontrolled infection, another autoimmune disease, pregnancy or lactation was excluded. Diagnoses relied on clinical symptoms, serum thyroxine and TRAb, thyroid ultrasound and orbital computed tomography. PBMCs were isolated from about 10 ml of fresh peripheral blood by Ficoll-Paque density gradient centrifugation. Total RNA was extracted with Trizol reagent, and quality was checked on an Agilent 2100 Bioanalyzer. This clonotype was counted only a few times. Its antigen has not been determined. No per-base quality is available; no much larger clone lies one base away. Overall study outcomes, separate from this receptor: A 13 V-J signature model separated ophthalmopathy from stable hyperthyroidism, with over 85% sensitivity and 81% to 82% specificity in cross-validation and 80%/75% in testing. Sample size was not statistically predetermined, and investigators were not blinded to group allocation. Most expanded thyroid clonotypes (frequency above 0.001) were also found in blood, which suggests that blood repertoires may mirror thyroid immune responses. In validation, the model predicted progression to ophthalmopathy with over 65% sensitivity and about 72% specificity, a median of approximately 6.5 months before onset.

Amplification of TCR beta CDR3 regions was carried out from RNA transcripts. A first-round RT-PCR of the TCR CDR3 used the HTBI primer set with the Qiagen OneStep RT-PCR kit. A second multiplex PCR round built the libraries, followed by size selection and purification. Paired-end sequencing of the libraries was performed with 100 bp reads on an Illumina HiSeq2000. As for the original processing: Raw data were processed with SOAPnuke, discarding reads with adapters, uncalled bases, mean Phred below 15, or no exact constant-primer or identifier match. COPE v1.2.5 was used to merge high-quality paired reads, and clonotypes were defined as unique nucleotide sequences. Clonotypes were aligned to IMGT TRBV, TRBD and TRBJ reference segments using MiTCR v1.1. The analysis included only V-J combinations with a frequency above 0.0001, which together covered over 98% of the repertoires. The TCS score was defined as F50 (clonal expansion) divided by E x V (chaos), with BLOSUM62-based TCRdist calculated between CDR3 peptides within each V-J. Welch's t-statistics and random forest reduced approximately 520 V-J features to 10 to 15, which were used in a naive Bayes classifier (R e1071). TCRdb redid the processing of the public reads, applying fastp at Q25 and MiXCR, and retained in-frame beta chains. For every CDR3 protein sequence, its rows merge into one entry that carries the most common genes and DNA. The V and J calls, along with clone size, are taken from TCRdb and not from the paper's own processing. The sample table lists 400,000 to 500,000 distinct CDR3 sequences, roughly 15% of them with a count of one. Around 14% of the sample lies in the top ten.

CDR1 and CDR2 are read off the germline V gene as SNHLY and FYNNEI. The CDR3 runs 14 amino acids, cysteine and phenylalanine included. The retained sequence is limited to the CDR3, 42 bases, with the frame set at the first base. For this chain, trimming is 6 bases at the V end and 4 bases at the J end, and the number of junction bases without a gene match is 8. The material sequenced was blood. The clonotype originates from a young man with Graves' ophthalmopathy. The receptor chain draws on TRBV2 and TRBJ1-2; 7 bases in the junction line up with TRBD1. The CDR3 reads CASRTRTGFYGYTF. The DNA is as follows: TGTGCCAGCAGAACCAGGACAGGCTTCTATGGCTACACCTTC.